A single sample is the source of the 10 T cell receptor beta chains below, sequenced in a study of blood T cell repertoires in COVID-19. Assay used: immunoSEQ multiplex PCR; TCRdb lists only in-frame clones, some missing. The sample holds about 55,000 clones, around 83% seen once. Material: peripheral blood. Receptors originate from a woman aged 55-69 years with acute or convalescent COVID-19.

This chain links TRBV12-3 or TRBV12-4 with TRBJ2-5; 7 nucleotides agree with TRBD2. J gave up 3 bases and V 3 bases, and 1 base lay outside the gene matches. CDR3 length: 13 amino acids. CDR3 sequence: CASSLREKETQYF. CDR3 in DNA: TGTGCCAGCAGTTTGCGGGAGAAAGAGACCCAGTACTTC.

The V gene is TRBV6-5, the J gene TRBJ1-2, with 9 nucleotides matching TRBD1. V lost 5 bases, J lost 2 bases, and 6 bases stayed unmatched. The CDR3 extends over 15 amino acids. Germline assignment: CDR1 MNHEY and CDR2 SVGAGI. CDR3 sequence reads: CASSPGQGINYGYTF. In nucleotides, the CDR3 is TGTGCCAGCAGTCCGGGACAGGGAATCAACTATGGCTACACCTTC.

This chain uses TRBV18 with TRBJ1-2; D perhaps matches TRBD1 (6 bases). The germline V and J ends were trimmed by 0 bases and 2 bases, with 10 bases remaining between them. This CDR3 is built from 15 residues. The V gene's germline CDR1 is KGHSH and CDR2 LQKENI. Here the CDR3 reads CASSPPGQINYGYTF. DNA for the CDR3: TGTGCCAGCTCACCACCGGGACAAATCAACTATGGCTACACCTTC.

This clone came up once. This chain joins TRBV18 and TRBJ2-2, with 14 bases lining up with TRBD2. Trimming cost V 0 bases and J 4 bases; bases outside gene matches: 1. The CDR3 has 17 residues. Germline V gene sequence: CDR1 KGHSH, CDR2 LQKENI. The CDR3 sequence is CASSPPGLAGATGELFF. CDR3 DNA: TGTGCCAGCTCACCACCGGGACTAGCGGGAGCCACCGGGGAGCTGTTTTTT.

J is TRBJ1-1 and V is TRBV2; maybe TRBD1 (6 bases). The germline gives CDR1 SNHLY, CDR2 FYNNEI. The CDR3 is 15 amino acids. The ends were cut back, 8 bases at V and 3 bases at J, with 19 bases in the middle. CDR3 sequence reads: CASPKGRGSDTEAFF. DNA of the CDR3: TGTGCCAGCCCTAAGGGCAGGGGCTCTGACACTGAAGCTTTCTTT.

V and J are TRBV6-6 and TRBJ2-6; 10 bases agree with TRBD1. Losses at the gene ends were 5 bases for V and 3 bases for J; bases not matched to a gene: 10. This CDR3 has 18 amino acids. Germline assignment: CDR1 MNHNY and CDR2 SVGAGI (reference sequence). CDR3 coding DNA: TGTGCCAGCAGTCTCCCGGACAGGGGGGGGTATGGGGCCAACGTCCTGACTTTC. It is translated as CASSLPDRGGYGANVLTF.

This rearrangement joins TRBV15 to TRBJ2-5, with 8 bases aligning to TRBD1. The CDR3 consists of 15 residues. CDR1 and CDR2 (germline): LNHNV, YYDKDF (reference sequence). J lost 2 bases, V lost 2 bases, and 4 bases had no gene match. The CDR3 loop reads CATSRRQGQQETQYF. DNA of the CDR3: TGTGCCACCAGCAGACGACAGGGGCAGCAAGAGACCCAGTACTTC.

The chain links TRBV3-1 (or the pseudogene TRBV3-2) to TRBJ2-2, with 8 bases lining up with TRBD2. The CDR3 is 17 amino acids. V dropped 0 bases and J dropped 0; count of bases not matched to a gene: 3. Germline V gives CDR1 LGHDT, CDR2 YNNKEL (reference sequence). The DNA of the CDR3 is TGTGCCAGCAGCCAAGATCCACTAGCGGCGAACACCGGGGAGCTGTTTTTT. This encodes CASSQDPLAANTGELFF.

The V and J genes are TRBV20-1 and TRBJ2-1; weak D call: TRBD2 (7 bases). This CDR3 comprises 11 residues. Germline V gene sequence: CDR1 DFQATT, CDR2 SNEGSKA (reference sequence). The ends were cut back, 0 bases at V and 13 bases at J, with 10 bases in the middle. The CDR3 loop is CSAREQGLQFF. CDR3 nucleotides: TGCAGTGCTAGAGAACAGGGACTACAGTTCTTC.

The chain recombines TRBV6-6 with TRBJ2-5; 9 bases map to TRBD1. Germline CDR1 and CDR2: MNHNY and SVGAGI (reference sequence). The trim removed 1 base at V and 5 bases at J, leaving 5 bases unmatched. The CDR3 is 15 amino acids. The DNA for the CDR3 is TGTGCCAGCAGTTACTTCGGGACAGGGTCGGAGACCCAGTACTTC. Translated: CASSYFGTGSETQYF.